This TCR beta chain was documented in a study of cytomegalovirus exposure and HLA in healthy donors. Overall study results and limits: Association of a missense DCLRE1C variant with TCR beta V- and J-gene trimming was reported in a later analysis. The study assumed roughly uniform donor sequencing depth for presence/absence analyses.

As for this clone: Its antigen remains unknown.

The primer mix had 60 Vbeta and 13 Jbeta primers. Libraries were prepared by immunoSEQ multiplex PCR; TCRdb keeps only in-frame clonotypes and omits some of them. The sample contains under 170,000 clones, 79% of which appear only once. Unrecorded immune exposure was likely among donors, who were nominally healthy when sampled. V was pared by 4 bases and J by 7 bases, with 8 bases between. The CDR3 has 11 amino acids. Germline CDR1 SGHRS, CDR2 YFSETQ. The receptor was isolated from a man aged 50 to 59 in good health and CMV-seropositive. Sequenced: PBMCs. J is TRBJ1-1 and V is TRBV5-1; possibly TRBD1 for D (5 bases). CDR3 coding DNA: TGCGCCAGCAGCCGGGGGGTTGAAGCTTTCTTT. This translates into CASSRGVEAFF.